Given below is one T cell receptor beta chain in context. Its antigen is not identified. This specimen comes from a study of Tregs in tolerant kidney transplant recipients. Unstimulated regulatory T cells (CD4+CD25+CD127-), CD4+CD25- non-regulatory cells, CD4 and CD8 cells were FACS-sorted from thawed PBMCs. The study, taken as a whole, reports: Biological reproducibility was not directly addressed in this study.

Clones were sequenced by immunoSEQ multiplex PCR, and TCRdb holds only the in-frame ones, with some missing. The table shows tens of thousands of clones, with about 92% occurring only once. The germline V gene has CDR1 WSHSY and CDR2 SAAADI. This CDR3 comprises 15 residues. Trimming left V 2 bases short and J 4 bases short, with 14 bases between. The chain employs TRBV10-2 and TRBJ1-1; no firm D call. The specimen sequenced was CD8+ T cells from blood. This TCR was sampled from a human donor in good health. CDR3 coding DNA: TGCGCCAGCAGTGAGGGGCCCGAGGGTTCCACTGAAGCTTTCTTT. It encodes CASSEGPEGSTEAFF.